This entry is about one TCR beta chain. Its antigen specificity is not known. Nothing much larger sits one base from this clone, and base qualities are not available. The sample is drawn from a study of glioma-infiltrating T cells listed by TCRdb under 2016. For the wider study: Glioma tissue, non-neoplastic brain tissue and matched peripheral blood mononuclear cells were used as sources from which TCR alpha- and beta-chain repertoires were sequenced. Each tissue-infiltrating repertoire was compared with the same patient's peripheral blood repertoire to measure divergence between tissue and blood T-cell populations. Three low-grade glioma patients, about eight primary glioblastoma patients and three non-glioma patients contributing non-neoplastic brain tissue were included in the paired cohort.

The iRepertoire nested amplicon-rescue multiplex PCR (arm-PCR) platform was used to amplify TCR alpha and beta CDR3 regions from RNA. For one-step reverse transcription and amplification, about 85-450 ng of tissue mRNA or PBMC total RNA was used as input. Following bead purification, Illumina adapters were added by a secondary multiplex PCR, and the libraries were gel-purified between 200 and 400 bp. Libraries carried internal 6-nucleotide barcodes used for demultiplexing. Libraries were sequenced on an Illumina MiSeq with 2x220 or 2x250 nucleotide paired-end reads. The authors' pipeline ran thus. Paired reads were merged with FLASH 1.2.11 and aligned to the GRCh37 human genome with BWA-MEM before extracting TRA and TRB reads. An IMGT-derived reference of cassette sequences and CDR3 motifs, with pseudogenes included, was used for V and J assignment. Reads were translated in three frames, and productive CDR3s were defined as those with a C...FGXG motif and no stop codons. Clonotypes were defined as unique combinations of V-J cassette pair and CDR3 amino acid sequence. Hamming distance filtering was applied to reads, with thresholds set by the sequence error rate of each sample in mapped regions. Using fastp trimming at Q25 and MiXCR clonotype assembly, TCRdb reanalyzed the public sequencing data and kept in-frame beta chains. Every CDR3 protein is listed once, alongside the most common genes and DNA of its rows. The V and J calls here are based on TCRdb, not the publication. The table for this sample lists around 190,000 distinct CDR3 sequences; more than 30% of them were counted only once. The ten biggest clones cover around 20% of the sample.

The germline V gene (reference sequence) yields GTSNPN for CDR1 and SVGIG for CDR2. The CDR3 spans 11 residues, from the cysteine through the phenylalanine. The kept DNA is CDR3 alone, 33 bases in frame from the first base. The germline ends are 12 bases apart after V is trimmed by 8 bases and J by 4 bases. Here is what the overall study found, with its caveats: The group comparisons were based on small numbers of patients: three non-neoplastic, three low-grade glioma and roughly eight glioblastoma patients. Very few CDR3 sequences were shared between tissue and blood, attributed to high CDR3 diversity and limited sampling. In non-neoplastic patients, VJ-independent divergence between tissue and blood fell below expectation, whereas in all gliomas, and especially in low-grade gliomas, the divergence rose above expectation.

The receptor's source is a human donor with low-grade glioma or glioblastoma, undergoing nonglioma brain surgery, or in good health (not recorded which). Sample: glioma tissue, nonneoplastic brain tissue, or PBMCs (not recorded which). The chain is assembled from TRBV30 and TRBJ2-7, with a weak D call of TRBD1 (6 bases match). The CDR3 sequence is CARGQGYEQYF. The DNA is as follows: TGTGCCCGGGGACAAGGGTACGAGCAGTACTTC.